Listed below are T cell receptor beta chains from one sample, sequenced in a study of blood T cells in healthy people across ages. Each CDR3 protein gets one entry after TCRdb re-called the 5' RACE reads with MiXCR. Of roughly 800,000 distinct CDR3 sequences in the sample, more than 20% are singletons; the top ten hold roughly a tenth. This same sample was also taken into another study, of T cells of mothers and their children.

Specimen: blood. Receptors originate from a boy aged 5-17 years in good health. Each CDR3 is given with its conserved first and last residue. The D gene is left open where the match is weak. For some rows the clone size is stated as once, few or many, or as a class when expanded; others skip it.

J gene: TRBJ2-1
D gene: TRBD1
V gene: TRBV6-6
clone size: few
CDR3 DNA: TGTGCCAGCAGTCTGGGCCCAGGGGGTTTTCAGTTCTTC
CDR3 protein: CASSLGPGGFQFF

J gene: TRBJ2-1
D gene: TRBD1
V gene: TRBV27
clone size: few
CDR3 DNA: TGTGCCAGCAGTTTCGGACAGGGGGCTTATGATGAGCAGTTCTTC
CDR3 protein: CASSFGQGAYDEQFF

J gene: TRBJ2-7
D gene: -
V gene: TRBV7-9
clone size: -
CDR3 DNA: TGTGCCAGCAGCCCGAGGGACTCCCGCTCCTCCTACGAGCAGTACTTC
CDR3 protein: CASSPRDSRSSYEQYF

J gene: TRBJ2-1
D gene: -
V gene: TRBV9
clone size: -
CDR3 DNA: TGTGCCAGCAGCGCCCCGGGGGTTGAGCAGTTCTTC
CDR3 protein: CASSAPGVEQFF

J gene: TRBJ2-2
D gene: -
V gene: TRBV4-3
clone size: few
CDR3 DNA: TGCGCCAGCAGCCAAGATCTAGAAAGGGCCTCGAACACCGGGGAGCTGTTTTTT
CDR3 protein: CASSQDLERASNTGELFF

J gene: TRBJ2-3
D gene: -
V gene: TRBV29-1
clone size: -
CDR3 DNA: TGCAGCGTCCTCCGGGACCCCACAGATACGCAGTATTTT
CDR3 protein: CSVLRDPTDTQYF

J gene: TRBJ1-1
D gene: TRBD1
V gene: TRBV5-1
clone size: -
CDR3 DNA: TGCGCCAGCAGCCTGGGGTCGGGGACAGGTTGGGGCACTGAAGCTTTCTTT
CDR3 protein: CASSLGSGTGWGTEAFF

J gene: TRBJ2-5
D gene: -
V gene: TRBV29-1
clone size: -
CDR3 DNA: TGCAGCGTTGCAGAAGACGAGACCCAGTACTTC
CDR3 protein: CSVAEDETQYF

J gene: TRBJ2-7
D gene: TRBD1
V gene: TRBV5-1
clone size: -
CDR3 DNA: TGCGCCAGCAGCGACCGACAGGGGCAGCAGTACTTC
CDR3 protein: CASSDRQGQQYF

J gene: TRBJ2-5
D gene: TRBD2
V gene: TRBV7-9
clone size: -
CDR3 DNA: TGTGCCAGCAGCTTTTCGTCTAGCGGGAGAGAGACCCAGTACTTC
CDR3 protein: CASSFSSSGRETQYF

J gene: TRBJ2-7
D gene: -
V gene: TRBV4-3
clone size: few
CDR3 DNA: TGCGCCAGCAGCCAAGACCGGGACAAGACCTACGAGCAGTACTTC
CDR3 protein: CASSQDRDKTYEQYF

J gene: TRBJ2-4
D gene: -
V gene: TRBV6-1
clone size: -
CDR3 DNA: TGTGCCAGCAGCCCGGGAGCTGAACTGCTGGGACTTAATGACATTCAGTACTTC
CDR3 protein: CASSPGAELLGLNDIQYF

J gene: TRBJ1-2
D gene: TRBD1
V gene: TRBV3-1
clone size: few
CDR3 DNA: TGTGCCAGCAGCCACCGACAGGGTGGCTACACCTTC
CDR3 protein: CASSHRQGGYTF

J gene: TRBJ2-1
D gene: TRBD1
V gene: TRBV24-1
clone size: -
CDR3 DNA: TGTGCCACCAGTGATCCCGGGACAGGGGTCAATGAGCAGTTCTTC
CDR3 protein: CATSDPGTGVNEQFF

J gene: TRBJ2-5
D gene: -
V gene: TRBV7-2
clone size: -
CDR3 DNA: TGCGCCAGCAGCTCGGGGGCGTACCAAGAGACCCAGTACTTC
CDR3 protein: CASSSGAYQETQYF

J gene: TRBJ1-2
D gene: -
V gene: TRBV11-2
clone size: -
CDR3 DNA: TGTGCCAGCAGCCCCCAACCGGGGGGCTACACCTTC
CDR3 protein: CASSPQPGGYTF

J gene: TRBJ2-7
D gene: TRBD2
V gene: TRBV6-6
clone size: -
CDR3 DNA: TGTGCCAGCAGTTTGGGGGGACTAGCGGGTGACTACGAGCAGTACTTC
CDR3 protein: CASSLGGLAGDYEQYF

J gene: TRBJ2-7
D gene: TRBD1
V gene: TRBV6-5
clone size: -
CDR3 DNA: TGTGCCAGCAGTTACCTCGGGACAGGGAGAACCTACGAGCAGTACTTC
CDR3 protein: CASSYLGTGRTYEQYF

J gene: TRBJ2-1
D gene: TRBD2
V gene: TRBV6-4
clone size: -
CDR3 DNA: TGTGCCAGCAGTATTTCGGGACTAGCGGGGTCCGGGCAGTTCTTC
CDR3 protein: CASSISGLAGSGQFF

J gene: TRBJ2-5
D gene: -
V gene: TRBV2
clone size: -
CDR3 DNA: TGTGCCAGCAGTGGGGCTGTCCGAGAGACCCAGTACTTC
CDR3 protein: CASSGAVRETQYF

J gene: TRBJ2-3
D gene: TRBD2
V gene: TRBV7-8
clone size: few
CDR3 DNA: TGTGCCAGCAGCTTCGGGACTAGAGATACGCAGTATTTT
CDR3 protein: CASSFGTRDTQYF

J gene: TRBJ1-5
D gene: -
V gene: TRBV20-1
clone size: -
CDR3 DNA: TGCAGTGCTTCCCCTGGGGGCAATCAGCCCCAGCATTTT
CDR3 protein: CSASPGGNQPQHF

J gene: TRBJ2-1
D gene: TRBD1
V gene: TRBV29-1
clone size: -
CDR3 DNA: TGCAGCGTTGTTAGTCCCCAGGTATCGGGACAGGGCCTCTACAATGAGCAGTTCTTC
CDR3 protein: CSVVSPQVSGQGLYNEQFF

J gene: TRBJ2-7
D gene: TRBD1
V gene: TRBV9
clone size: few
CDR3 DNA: TGTGCCAGCAGCCGGGACAGCCTCAGGGGTAGAGAGCAGTACTTC
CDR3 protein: CASSRDSLRGREQYF

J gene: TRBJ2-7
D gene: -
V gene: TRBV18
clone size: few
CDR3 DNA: TGTGCCAGCTCACCCCGGGATGAAGCCCCTCGGTACGAGCAGTACTTC
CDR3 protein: CASSPRDEAPRYEQYF

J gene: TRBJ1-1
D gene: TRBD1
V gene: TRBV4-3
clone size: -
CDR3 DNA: TGCGCCAGCAGCCAAGTGCGTTCAGGGGGCACTGAAGCTTTCTTT
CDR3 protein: CASSQVRSGGTEAFF

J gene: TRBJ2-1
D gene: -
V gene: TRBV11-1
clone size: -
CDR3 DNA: TGTGCCAGCAGCTCCCCATGGCAGAAGGTAAATGAGCAGTTCTTC
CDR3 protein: CASSSPWQKVNEQFF

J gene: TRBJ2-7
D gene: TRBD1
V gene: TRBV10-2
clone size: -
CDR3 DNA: TGCGCCAGCAGTGCTGACAGGGGTAGCTACGAGCAGTACTTC
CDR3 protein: CASSADRGSYEQYF

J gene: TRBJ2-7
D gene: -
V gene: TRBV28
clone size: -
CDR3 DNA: TGTGCCAGCAGTTTTGGACGGACAAGCTCCTACGAGCAGTACTTC
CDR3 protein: CASSFGRTSSYEQYF

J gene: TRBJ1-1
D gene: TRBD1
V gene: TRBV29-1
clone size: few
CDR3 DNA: TGCAGCGTTGAGGTAACAGGGGCTGAAGCTTTCTTT
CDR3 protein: CSVEVTGAEAFF

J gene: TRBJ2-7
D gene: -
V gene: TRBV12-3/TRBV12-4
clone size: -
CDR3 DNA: TGTGCCAGCAGCCCCCGACAGTCCGCCGAGCAGTACTTC
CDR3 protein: CASSPRQSAEQYF

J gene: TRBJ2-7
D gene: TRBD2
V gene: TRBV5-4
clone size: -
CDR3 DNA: TGTGCCAGCAGCGGGGGAGCGGGAGGGCCTATCAACGAGCAGTACTTC
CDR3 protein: CASSGGAGGPINEQYF

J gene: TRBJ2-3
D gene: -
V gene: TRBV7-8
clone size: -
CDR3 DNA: TGTGCCAGCAGCTTCGGACAGCGAACAGATACGCAGTATTTT
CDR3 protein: CASSFGQRTDTQYF

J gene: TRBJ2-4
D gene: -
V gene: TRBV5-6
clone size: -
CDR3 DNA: TGTGCCAGCAGCTGGACTACAAGAGCCAAAAACATTCAGTACTTC
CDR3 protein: CASSWTTRAKNIQYF

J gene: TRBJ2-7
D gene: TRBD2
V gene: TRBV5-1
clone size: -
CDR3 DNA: TGCGCCAGCAAGGCTAGCGGCCCCTACGAGCAGTACTTC
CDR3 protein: CASKASGPYEQYF

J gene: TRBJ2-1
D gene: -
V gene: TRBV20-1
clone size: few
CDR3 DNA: TGCAGTGCAATGGGGGTCGGGATGGGCGATGAGCAGTTCTTC
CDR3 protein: CSAMGVGMGDEQFF

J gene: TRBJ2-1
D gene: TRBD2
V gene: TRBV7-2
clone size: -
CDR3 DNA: TGTGCCAGCAGCTCGCCGGGACTAGCTTACAATGAGCAGTTCTTC
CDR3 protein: CASSSPGLAYNEQFF

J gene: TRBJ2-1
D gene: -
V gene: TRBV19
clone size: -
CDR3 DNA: TGTGCCAGTAGTATAGGCTCGAGTTCCTACAATGAGCAGTTCTTC
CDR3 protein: CASSIGSSSYNEQFF

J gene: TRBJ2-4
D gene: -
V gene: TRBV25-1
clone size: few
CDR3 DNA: TGTGCCAGCAGTGAATTACTGAGAGGCATTCAGTACTTC
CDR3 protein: CASSELLRGIQYF

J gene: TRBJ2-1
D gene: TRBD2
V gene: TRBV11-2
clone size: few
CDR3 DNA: TGTGCCAGCAGCTTAGTTAGCGGGAGTGCTTACAATGAGCAGTTCTTC
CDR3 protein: CASSLVSGSAYNEQFF

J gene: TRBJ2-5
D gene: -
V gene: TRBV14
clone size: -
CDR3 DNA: TGTGCCAGCAGCCGAAGATCCACGGGGTTGGAGACCCAGTACTTC
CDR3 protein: CASSRRSTGLETQYF

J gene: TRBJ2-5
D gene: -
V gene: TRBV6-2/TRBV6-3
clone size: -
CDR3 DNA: TGTGCCAGCAGTCTGAATCCGGGCCCCAAGGGAGAGACCCAGTACTTC
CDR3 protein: CASSLNPGPKGETQYF

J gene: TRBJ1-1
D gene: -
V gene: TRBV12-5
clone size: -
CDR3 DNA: TGTGCTAGTGGTTTAGGCAAGAACACTGAAGCTTTCTTT
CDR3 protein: CASGLGKNTEAFF

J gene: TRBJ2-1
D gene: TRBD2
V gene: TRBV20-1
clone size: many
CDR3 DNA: TGCAGTGCTAGATCCCTAGCGGGAGAATACAATGAGCAGTTCTTC
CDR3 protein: CSARSLAGEYNEQFF

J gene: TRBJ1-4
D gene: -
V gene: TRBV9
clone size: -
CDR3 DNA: TGTGCCAGCAGCCCACCGAACGGTGAAAAACTGTTTTTT
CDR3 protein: CASSPPNGEKLFF

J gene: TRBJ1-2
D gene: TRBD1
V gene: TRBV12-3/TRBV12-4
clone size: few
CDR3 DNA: TGTGCCAGCAGTTCACAGGGGGTTGGCTATGGCTACACCTTC
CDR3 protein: CASSSQGVGYGYTF

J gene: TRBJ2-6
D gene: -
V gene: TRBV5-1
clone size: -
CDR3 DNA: TGCGCCAGCAGCCCTACAGGGTTCTCTGGGGCCAACGTCCTGACTTTC
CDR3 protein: CASSPTGFSGANVLTF